The clone carrying this T cell receptor (beta chain) was seen ten or more times. What it recognizes is unknown. The data are from a study of blood T cells in healthy people across ages. General observations from the study: Naive and antigen-experienced cells were not separated, limiting conclusive comparison. With naive T cell percentage, TCR beta diversity showed a strong correlation. Estimates based on one million T cells were treated as lower bounds.

It was with a sample-barcoded 5' primer and a J-beta primer mix that a second PCR of roughly 6 to 12 cycles was run. TCRdb re-analysed the 5' RACE reads in MiXCR, keeping a single row per CDR3 protein. The table shows 1.5 million to 2 million distinct CDR3 sequences, with 30% to 40% occurring only once. The V gene's germline CDR1 is SGHTA and CDR2 FQGNSA. The CDR3 is made up of 16 amino acids. After removal of 1 base from V and 0 bases from J, the junction contained 3 bases not matched to a gene. The clonotype comes from a woman aged 25 to 39 in good health. V and J are TRBV7-2 and TRBJ2-1; TRBD2 agrees at 7 bases. The source material was blood. The CDR3 spells CASSLGSGVSYNEQFF. The CDR3 DNA reads TGTGCCAGCAGCTTAGGGAGCGGGGTCTCCTACAATGAGCAGTTCTTC.